This note documents a single T cell receptor (beta chain) sequence. This sample is part of a study of blood T cell repertoires in COVID-19. The CDR3 is 14 residues long. J gave up 9 bases and V 7 bases, and 9 bases lay outside the gene matches. CDR1 is MNHEY, CDR2 SMNVEV, per germline (reference sequence). Assay: immunoSEQ multiplex PCR; the TCRdb copy retains only in-frame clones and omits some. The table has hundreds of thousands of clones, around 83% seen once. The origin of this receptor is a man at least 80 years old with acute or convalescent COVID-19. Sequences were obtained from peripheral blood. This rearrangement joins TRBV27 to TRBJ1-6, with 7 bases lining up with TRBD1. The CDR3 spells CASKPGQLISPLHF. The CDR3 nucleotides read TGTGCCAGCAAACCGGGACAGCTGATTTCACCCCTCCACTTT.